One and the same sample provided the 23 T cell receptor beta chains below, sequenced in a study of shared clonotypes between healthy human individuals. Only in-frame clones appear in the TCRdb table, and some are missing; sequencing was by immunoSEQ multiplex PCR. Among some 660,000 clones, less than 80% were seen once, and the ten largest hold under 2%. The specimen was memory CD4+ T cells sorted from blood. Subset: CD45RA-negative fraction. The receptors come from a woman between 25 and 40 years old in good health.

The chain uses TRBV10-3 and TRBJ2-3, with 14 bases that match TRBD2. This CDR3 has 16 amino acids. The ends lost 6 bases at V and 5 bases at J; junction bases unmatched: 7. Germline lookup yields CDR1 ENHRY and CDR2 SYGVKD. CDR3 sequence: CAISSGTSGSLDTQYF. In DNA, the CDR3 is TGTGCCATCAGCTCTGGGACTAGCGGGAGTCTAGATACGCAGTATTTT.

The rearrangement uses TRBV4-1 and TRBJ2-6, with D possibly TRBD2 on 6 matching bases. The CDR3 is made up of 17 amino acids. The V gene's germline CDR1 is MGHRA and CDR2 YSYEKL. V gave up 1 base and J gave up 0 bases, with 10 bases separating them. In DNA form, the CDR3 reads TGCGCCAGCAGCCAAGCGGGACTTTTCTCTGGGGCCAACGTCCTGACTTTC. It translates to CASSQAGLFSGANVLTF.

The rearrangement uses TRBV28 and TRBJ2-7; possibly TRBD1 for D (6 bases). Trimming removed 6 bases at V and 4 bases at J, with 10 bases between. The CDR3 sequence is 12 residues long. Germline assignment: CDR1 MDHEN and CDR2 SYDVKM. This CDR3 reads CASRQGEYEQYF. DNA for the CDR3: TGTGCCAGCAGACAGGGCGAATACGAGCAGTACTTC. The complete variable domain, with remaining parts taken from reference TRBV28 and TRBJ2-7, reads DVKVTQSSRYLVKRTGEKVFLECVQDMDHENMFWYRQDPGLGLRLIYFSYDVKMKEKGDIPEGYSVSREKKERFSLILESASTNQTSMYLCASRQGEYEQYFGPGTRLTVT.

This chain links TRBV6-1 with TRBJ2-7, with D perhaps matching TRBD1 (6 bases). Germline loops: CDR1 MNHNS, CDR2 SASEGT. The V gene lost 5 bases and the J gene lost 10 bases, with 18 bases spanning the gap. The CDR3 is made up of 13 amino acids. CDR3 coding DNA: TGTGCCAGCAGTCAGACGGTGACAGGCCGACAGTACTTC. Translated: CASSQTVTGRQYF.

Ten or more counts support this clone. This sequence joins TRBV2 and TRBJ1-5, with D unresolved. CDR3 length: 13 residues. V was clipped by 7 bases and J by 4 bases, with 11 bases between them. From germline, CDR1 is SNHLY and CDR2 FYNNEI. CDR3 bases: TGTGCCAGCACCGCGACACGAAATCAGCCCCAGCATTTT. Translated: CASTATRNQPQHF.

CDR3 coding DNA: TGTGCCAGCAGCCGGGACAGGGTGGACACTGAAGCTTTCTTT. Its translation is CASSRDRVDTEAFF. The rearrangement links TRBV5-4 to TRBJ1-1; 9 positions agree with TRBD1. In germline, CDR1 is SGHNT, CDR2 YYREEE (reference sequence). The CDR3 consists of 14 residues. Losses at the gene ends were 4 bases for V and 3 bases for J; bases not matched to a gene: 4.

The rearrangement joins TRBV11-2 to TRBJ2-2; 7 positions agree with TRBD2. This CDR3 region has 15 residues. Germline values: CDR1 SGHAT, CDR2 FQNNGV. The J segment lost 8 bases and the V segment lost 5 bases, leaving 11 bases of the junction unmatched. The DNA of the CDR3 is TGTGCCAGCAGCCCATGGGGGGAGGGCACAGGGGAGCTGTTTTTT. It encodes CASSPWGEGTGELFF.

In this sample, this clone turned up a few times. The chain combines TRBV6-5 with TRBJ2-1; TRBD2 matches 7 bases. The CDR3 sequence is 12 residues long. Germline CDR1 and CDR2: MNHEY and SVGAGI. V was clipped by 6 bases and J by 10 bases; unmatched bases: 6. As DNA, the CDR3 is TGTGCCAGCAGACGTCCGGGACTAGAGCAGTTCTTC. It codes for CASRRPGLEQFF.

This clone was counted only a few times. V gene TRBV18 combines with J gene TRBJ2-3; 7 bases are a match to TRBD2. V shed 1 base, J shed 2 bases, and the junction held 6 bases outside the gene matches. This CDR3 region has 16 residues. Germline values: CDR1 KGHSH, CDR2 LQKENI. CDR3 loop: CASSPRASGYTDTQYF. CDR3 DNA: TGTGCCAGCTCACCACGGGCTAGCGGCTACACAGATACGCAGTATTTT.

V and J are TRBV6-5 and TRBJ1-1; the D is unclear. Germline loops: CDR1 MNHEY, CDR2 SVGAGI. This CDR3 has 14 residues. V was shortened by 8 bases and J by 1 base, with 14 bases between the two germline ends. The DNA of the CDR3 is TGTGCCAGCCTAAGAGAGGACGGGAACACTGAAGCTTTCTTT. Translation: CASLREDGNTEAFF.

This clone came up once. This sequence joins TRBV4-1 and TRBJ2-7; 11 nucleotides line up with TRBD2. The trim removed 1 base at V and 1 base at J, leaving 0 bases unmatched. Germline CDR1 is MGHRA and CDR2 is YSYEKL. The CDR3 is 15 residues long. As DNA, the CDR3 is TGCGCCAGCAGCCAAGGACTAGCGGGATCCTACGAGCAGTACTTC. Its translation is CASSQGLAGSYEQYF.

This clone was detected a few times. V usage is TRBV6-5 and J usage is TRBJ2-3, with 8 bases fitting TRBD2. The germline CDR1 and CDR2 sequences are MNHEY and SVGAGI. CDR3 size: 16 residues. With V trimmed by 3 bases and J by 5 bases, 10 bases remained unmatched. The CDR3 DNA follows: TGTGCCAGCAGTTATTCAACTAGCGGAGGGGGAGATACGCAGTATTTT. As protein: CASSYSTSGGGDTQYF.

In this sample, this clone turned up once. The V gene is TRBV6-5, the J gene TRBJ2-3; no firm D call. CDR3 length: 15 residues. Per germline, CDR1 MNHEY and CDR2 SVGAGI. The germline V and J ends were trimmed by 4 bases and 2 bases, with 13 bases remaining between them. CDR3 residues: CASSFFSPTTDTQYF. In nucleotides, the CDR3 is TGTGCCAGCAGTTTCTTCTCCCCTACCACAGATACGCAGTATTTT.

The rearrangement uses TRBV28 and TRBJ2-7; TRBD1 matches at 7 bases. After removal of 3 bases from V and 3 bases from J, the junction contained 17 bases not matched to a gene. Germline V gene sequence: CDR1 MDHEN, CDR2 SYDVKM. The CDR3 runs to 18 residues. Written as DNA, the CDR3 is TGTGCCAGCAGTTTGGCTGGCCTGGACAGGCTAACCCTCTACGAGCAGTACTTC. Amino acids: CASSLAGLDRLTLYEQYF.

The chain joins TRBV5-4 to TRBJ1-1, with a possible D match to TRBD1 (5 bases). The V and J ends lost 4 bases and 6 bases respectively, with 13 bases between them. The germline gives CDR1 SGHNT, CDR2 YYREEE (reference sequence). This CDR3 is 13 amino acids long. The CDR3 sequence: CASSVDSRAEAFF. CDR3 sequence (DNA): TGTGCCAGCAGCGTCGACAGTCGCGCTGAAGCTTTCTTT. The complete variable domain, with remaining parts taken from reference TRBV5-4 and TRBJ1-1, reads ETGVTQSPTHLIKTRGQQVTLRCSSQSGHNTVSWYQQALGQGPQFIFQYYREEENGRGNFPPRFSGLQFPNYSSELNVNALELDDSALYLCASSVDSRAEAFFGQGTRLTVV.

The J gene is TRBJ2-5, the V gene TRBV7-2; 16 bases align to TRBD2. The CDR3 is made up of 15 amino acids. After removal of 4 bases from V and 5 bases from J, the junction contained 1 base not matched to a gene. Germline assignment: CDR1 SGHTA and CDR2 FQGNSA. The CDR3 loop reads CASSSGLAGGETQYF. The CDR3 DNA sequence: TGTGCCAGCAGCTCGGGACTAGCGGGAGGGGAGACCCAGTACTTC.

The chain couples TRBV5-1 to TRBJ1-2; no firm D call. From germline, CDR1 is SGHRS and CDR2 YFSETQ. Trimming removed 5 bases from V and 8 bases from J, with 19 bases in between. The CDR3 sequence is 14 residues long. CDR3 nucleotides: TGCGCCAGCAGGCCTGGGGTGGAGACGGAGGGCTACACCTTC. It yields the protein CASRPGVETEGYTF.

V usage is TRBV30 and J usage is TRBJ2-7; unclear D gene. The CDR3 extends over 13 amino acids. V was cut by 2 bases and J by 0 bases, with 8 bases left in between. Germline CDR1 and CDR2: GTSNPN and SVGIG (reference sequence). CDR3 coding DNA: TGTGCCTGGAGTCTAGACCTCTCCTACGAGCAGTACTTC. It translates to CAWSLDLSYEQYF.

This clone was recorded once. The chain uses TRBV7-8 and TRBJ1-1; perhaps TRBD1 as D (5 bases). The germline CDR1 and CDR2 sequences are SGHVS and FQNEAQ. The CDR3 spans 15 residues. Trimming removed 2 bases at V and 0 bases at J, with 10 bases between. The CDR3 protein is CASSLRGEVNTEAFF. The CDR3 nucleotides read TGTGCCAGCAGCTTAAGGGGCGAGGTGAACACTGAAGCTTTCTTT.

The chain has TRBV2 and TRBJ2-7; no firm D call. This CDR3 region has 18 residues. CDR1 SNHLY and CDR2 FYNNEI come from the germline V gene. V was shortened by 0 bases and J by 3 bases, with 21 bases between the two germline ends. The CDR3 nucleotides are TGTGCCAGCAGTGAAGCCGGTCCGCGACCTATGTCCTACTACGAGCAGTACTTC. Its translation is CASSEAGPRPMSYYEQYF.

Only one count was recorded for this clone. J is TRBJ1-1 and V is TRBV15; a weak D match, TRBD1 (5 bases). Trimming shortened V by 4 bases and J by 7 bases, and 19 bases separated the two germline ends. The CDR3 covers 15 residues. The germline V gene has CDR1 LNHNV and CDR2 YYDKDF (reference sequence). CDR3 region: CATSKNRGDSDEAFF. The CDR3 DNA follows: TGTGCCACCAGCAAGAACCGAGGGGACTCCGATGAAGCTTTCTTT.

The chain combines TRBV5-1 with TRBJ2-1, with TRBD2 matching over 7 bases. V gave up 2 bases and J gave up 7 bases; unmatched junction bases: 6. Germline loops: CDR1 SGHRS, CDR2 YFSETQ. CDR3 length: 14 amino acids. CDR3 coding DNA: TGCGCCAGCAGCTTAACGACTAGCACGAATGAGCAGTTCTTC. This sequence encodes CASSLTTSTNEQFF. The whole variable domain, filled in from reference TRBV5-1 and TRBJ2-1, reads KAGVTQTPRYLIKTRGQQVTLSCSPISGHRSVSWYQQTPGQGLQFLFEYFSETQRNKGNFPGRFSGRQFSNSRSEMNVSTLELGDSALYLCASSLTTSTNEQFFGPGTRLTVL.

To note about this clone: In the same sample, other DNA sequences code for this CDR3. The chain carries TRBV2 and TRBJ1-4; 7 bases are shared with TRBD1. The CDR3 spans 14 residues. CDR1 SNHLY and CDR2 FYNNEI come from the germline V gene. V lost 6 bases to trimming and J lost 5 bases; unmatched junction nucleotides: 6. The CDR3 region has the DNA TGTGCCAGCAGAGAACAGGGGTCAAATGAAAAACTGTTTTTT. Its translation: CASREQGSNEKLFF. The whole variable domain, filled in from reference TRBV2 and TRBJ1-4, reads EPEVTQTPSHQVTQMGQEVILRCVPISNHLYFYWYRQILGQKVEFLVSFYNNEISEKSEIFDDQFSVERPDGSNFTLKIRSTKLEDSAMYFCASREQGSNEKLFFGSGTQLSVL.